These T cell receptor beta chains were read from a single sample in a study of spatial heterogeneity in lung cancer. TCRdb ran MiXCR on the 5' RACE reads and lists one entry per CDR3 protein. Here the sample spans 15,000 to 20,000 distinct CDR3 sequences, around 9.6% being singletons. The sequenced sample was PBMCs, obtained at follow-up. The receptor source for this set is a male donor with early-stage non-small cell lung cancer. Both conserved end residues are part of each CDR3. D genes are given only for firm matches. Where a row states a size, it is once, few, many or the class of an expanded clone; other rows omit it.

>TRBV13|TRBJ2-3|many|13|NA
TGTGCCAGCAGCTTGTCAGACCTCGCAACGCAGTATTTT
CASSLSDLATQYF
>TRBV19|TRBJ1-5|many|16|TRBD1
TGTGCCAGTAGTCCCTGGGGACAGGGGGCCAATCAGCCCCAGCATTTT
CASSPWGQGANQPQHF
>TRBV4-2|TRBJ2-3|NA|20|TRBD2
TGTGCCAGCAGCCAAGATGAGGGACTAGCGGGGTCCTTCCCGACAGATACGCAGTATTTT
CASSQDEGLAGSFPTDTQYF
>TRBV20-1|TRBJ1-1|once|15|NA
TGCAGTGCTAGAGAGGGTGGGGGACCGGGCACTGATGCTTTCTTT
CSAREGGGPGTDAFF
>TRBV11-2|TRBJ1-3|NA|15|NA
TGTGCCAGCAGCTTAGTTTCGGGGTTTGGAAACACCATACATTTT
CASSLVSGFGNTIHF
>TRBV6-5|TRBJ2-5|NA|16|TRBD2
TGTGCCAGCAGTTACTCGCCTAGCGGGGGACAAGAGACCCAGTACTTC
CASSYSPSGGQETQYF
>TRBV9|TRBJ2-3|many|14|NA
TGTGCCAGCAGCGCGCCCAACTTAGTGGATACGCAGTATTTT
CASSAPNLVDTQYF
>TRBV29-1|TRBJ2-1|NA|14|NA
TGCAGCGCTCAGGGCAGGGGCCTCTACAATGAGCAGTTCTTC
CSAQGRGLYNEQFF
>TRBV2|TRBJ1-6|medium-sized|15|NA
TGTGCCAGCATTCGACAGCTCTCCTATAATTCACCCCTCCACTTT
CASIRQLSYNSPLHF
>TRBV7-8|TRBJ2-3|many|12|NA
TGTGCCAGCAGCCAAGATATTGATACGCAGTATTTT
CASSQDIDTQYF
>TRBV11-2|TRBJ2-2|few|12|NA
TGTGCCAGCACCGAAAACACCGGGGAGCTGTTTTTT
CASTENTGELFF
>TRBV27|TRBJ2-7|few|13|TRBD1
TGTGCCACCTCGGACAGGAATACCTACGAGCAGTACTTC
CATSDRNTYEQYF
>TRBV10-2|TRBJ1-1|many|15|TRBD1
TGCGCCAGCAGTGCGCCGGACAGGGGCATTAATGAAGCTTTCTTT
CASSAPDRGINEAFF
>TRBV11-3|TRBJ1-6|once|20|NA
TGTGCCAGCAGCTTAGTCCCCCGGGGGACAACCTGGCGGGGTCGTTCACCCCTCCACTTT
CASSLVPRGTTWRGRSPLHF
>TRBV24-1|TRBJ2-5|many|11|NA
TGTGCCACCGAATGGCAAGAGACCCAGTACTTC
CATEWQETQYF
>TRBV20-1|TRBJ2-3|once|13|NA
TGCAGTGCTAGCCGGAGGGCCTCAGATACGCAGTATTTT
CSASRRASDTQYF
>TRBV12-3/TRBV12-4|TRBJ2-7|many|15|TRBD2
TGTGCCAGCAATTCCGGGGGGGCCTATTCCTACGAGCAGTACTTC
CASNSGGAYSYEQYF
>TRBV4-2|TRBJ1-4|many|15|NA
TGTGCCAGCAGCCAAGATTACAGGGCGAATGAAAAACTGTTTTTT
CASSQDYRANEKLFF